This T cell receptor (beta chain) emerged from a study of Ad26.COV2.S vaccination and SARS-CoV-2 variants. Some clones are missing from TCRdb's copy, which holds only in-frame ones; the method was immunoSEQ multiplex PCR. This sample has a few hundred thousand clones, with around 87% found just once. The CDR3 runs to 15 residues. Per the germline V gene, CDR1 is LGHDT and CDR2 is YNNKEL (reference sequence). Trimming removed 1 base from V and 4 bases from J, with 14 bases in between. Treatment described: 15 to 20 received Ad26.COV2.S at low or high dose, single or two shots; several received placebo; per-sample allocation not given. Specimens were obtained on day 63 following the first vaccine or placebo injection. The donor's status was that of an adult aged 18-55 years in Boston.

This TCR was recovered from a person aged 18-60 years who received the Ad26.COV2.S COVID-19 vaccine or a placebo. V usage is TRBV3-1 (or the pseudogene TRBV3-2) and J usage is TRBJ2-7, with unresolved D. This specimen consisted of peripheral blood, obtained in a trial of Ad26.COV2.S vaccine versus placebo. CDR3 protein: CASSQGIPGRYEQYF. CDR3 coding DNA: TGTGCCAGCAGCCAAGGGATCCCGGGCAGGTACGAGCAGTACTTC.